The 22 T cell receptor beta chains below were found in one sample sequenced in a study of control samples from healthy donors and cancer patients. Assay: immunoSEQ multiplex PCR; the TCRdb copy retains only in-frame clones and omits some. The table has some 130,000 clones, approximately 91% seen once. The source material was blood. The receptor source for this set is a woman under 40 in good health.

The V call is TRBV10-1, the J call TRBJ2-3; the D gene is possibly TRBD2 (6 bases). Trimming left V 7 bases short and J 2 bases short, with 16 bases between. The CDR3 totals 15 residues. Germline CDR1 WNHNN, CDR2 SYGVQD (reference sequence). CDR3 DNA: TGCGCCAGCAACGTAAGACTAGGGATCACAGATACGCAGTATTTT. Translation gives CASNVRLGITDTQYF.

V and J are TRBV7-3 and TRBJ2-2, with a tentative D call TRBD2 (5 bases). The CDR3 spans 15 residues. Germline assignment: CDR1 SGHTA and CDR2 FQGTGA. V gave up 2 bases and J gave up 0 bases, with 7 bases separating them. The CDR3 sequence: CASSLAGSNTGELFF. In DNA, the CDR3 is TGTGCCAGCAGCTTAGCGGGCTCGAACACCGGGGAGCTGTTTTTT.

V gene TRBV13 combines with J gene TRBJ1-1, with D possibly TRBD1 on 6 matching bases. Germline V gives CDR1 PRHDT, CDR2 FYEKMQ (reference sequence). Trimming removed 5 bases from V and 4 bases from J, with 14 bases in between. The CDR3 contains 14 residues. The CDR3 loop reads CASSTWTVITEAFF. The CDR3, as DNA: TGTGCCAGCAGCACCTGGACAGTGATCACTGAAGCTTTCTTT.

The chain has TRBV9 and TRBJ2-3, with 8 bases lining up with TRBD2. Unmatched junction bases numbered 11, after V lost 3 bases and J lost 2 bases. Germline CDR1 SGDLS, CDR2 YYNGEE. This CDR3 contains 17 residues. CDR3 sequence (DNA): TGTGCCAGCAGCGCTTCTCTACTAGCGGAGTACACAGATACGCAGTATTTT. Translating gives CASSASLLAEYTDTQYF.

This clone occurred a few times. The V call is TRBV3-1 (or the pseudogene TRBV3-2), the J call TRBJ2-7; D is perhaps TRBD2 (6 bases). This CDR3 spans 15 amino acids. Germline CDR1 reads LGHDT; CDR2 reads YNNKEL (reference sequence). Trimming took off 4 bases at V and 0 bases at J, with 13 bases between the two ends. The DNA of the CDR3 is TGTGCCAGCAGCCCCACGGGAGTGAGCTCCTACGAGCAGTACTTC. This encodes CASSPTGVSSYEQYF.

The chain uses TRBV4-2 and TRBJ2-3, with a weak D call TRBD2 (7 bases). V lost 3 bases, J lost 5 bases, and 18 bases lay in between. The CDR3 is 16 amino acids. Germline loops: CDR1 LGHNA, CDR2 YNFKEQ. The CDR3 bases are TGTGCCAGCAGCCAGCTTCAGGGGAGGGGGGGAGATACGCAGTATTTT. Protein product: CASSQLQGRGGDTQYF.

The chain carries TRBV5-1 and TRBJ2-1; 8 nucleotides match TRBD2. The CDR3 is 14 amino acids. CDR1 and CDR2 (germline): SGHRS, YFSETQ. Trimming took 3 bases from V and 6 from J; bases not matched to a gene: 5. The CDR3 DNA sequence: TGCGCCAGCAGCTCTGGACTAGCAGGCAATGAGCAGTTCTTC. Translated: CASSSGLAGNEQFF.

This chain links TRBV7-6 with TRBJ1-1; D possibly corresponds to TRBD1 (5 bases). Trimming shortened V by 5 bases and J by 0 bases, and 10 bases separated the two germline ends. The CDR3 loop spans 14 amino acids. Germline V gives CDR1 SGHVS, CDR2 FNYEAQ. CDR3 protein: CASSAGPLNTEAFF. The DNA of the CDR3 is TGTGCCAGCAGCGCGGGACCGTTGAACACTGAAGCTTTCTTT.

This chain joins TRBV7-2 and TRBJ2-5, with 12 bases lining up with TRBD2. V shed 4 bases and J 7 bases; nucleotides not matched to a gene: 7. The CDR3 is made up of 15 amino acids. Per germline, CDR1 SGHTA and CDR2 FQGNSA. DNA for the CDR3: TGTGCCAGCAGCTCCTCGACTAGCGGGAGTGTGACCCAGTACTTC. Amino acid sequence: CASSSSTSGSVTQYF.

In this sample, this clone turned up a few times. The CDR3 reads CASSSSRVGGLETQYF. CDR3 DNA sequence: TGTGCCAGCAGCTCAAGCAGGGTAGGGGGCCTAGAGACCCAGTACTTC. The chain joins TRBV7-9 to TRBJ2-5, with 7 bases identical to TRBD1. J lost 4 bases, V lost 4 bases, and 12 bases had no gene match. Germline V gene lookup returns CDR1 SEHNR and CDR2 FQNEAQ (reference sequence). The CDR3 totals 16 residues.

V usage is TRBV19 and J usage is TRBJ2-5; D may be TRBD1 (5 bases). This CDR3 has 15 residues. Germline V gene data show CDR1 as LNHDA and CDR2 as SQIVND (reference sequence). The germline V and J ends were trimmed by 1 base and 1 base, with 10 bases remaining between them. The CDR3 DNA sequence: TGTGCCAGTAGTATAGGACAGCTGACCCAAGAGACCCAGTACTTC. Residues: CASSIGQLTQETQYF.

The V and J genes are TRBV5-5 and TRBJ2-3; no definite D call. The germline gives CDR1 SGHKS, CDR2 YYEKEE (reference sequence). The CDR3 loop spans 10 amino acids. Trimming shortened V by 0 bases and J by 14 bases, and 7 bases separated the two germline ends. Here the CDR3 DNA reads TGTGCCAGCAGCTTGGCATCACCGTATTTT. This sequence encodes CASSLASPYF.

J is TRBJ2-1 and V is TRBV11-2; a possible D gene is TRBD2 (5 bases). Trimming shortened V by 1 base and J by 4 bases, and 14 bases separated the two germline ends. This CDR3 has 16 amino acids. Germline loops: CDR1 SGHAT, CDR2 FQNNGV. Written as DNA, the CDR3 is TGTGCCAGCAGCTTAGGGGGTAGCGTGAGATACAATGAGCAGTTCTTC. Its translation is CASSLGGSVRYNEQFF.

The rearrangement uses TRBV5-5 and TRBJ2-1; 7 bases align to TRBD2. The V gene's germline CDR1 is SGHKS and CDR2 YYEKEE (reference sequence). V lost 0 bases, J lost 6 bases, and 3 bases stayed unmatched. The CDR3 extends over 14 amino acids. Here the CDR3 DNA reads TGTGCCAGCAGCTTGGCGGGAGGCTCCAATGAGCAGTTCTTC. This codes for CASSLAGGSNEQFF.

The V call is TRBV27, the J call TRBJ1-1; 9 bases line up with TRBD1. V dropped 5 bases and J dropped 6; count of bases not matched to a gene: 7. The CDR3 is made up of 14 amino acids. The germline gives CDR1 MNHEY, CDR2 SMNVEV (reference sequence). Written as DNA, the CDR3 is TGTGCCAGCAGTGCCCGACAGGGGGTGGCTGAAGCTTTCTTT. It translates to CASSARQGVAEAFF.

The chain combines TRBV28 with TRBJ2-1; 10 bases are a match to TRBD2. V gave up 5 bases and J gave up 7 bases; unmatched junction bases: 8. This CDR3 has 15 amino acids. CDR1 is MDHEN and CDR2 is SYDVKM in the germline V gene. CDR3 region: CASSAPLAGLNEQFF. CDR3 coding DNA: TGTGCCAGCAGTGCCCCACTAGCGGGACTGAATGAGCAGTTCTTC.

The CDR3 sequence is CASSGGQGSYNEQFF. CDR3 nucleotides: TGCGCCAGCAGCGGGGGACAGGGCTCCTACAATGAGCAGTTCTTC. The rearrangement links TRBV5-1 to TRBJ2-1; 9 bases agree with TRBD1. The V segment lost 4 bases and the J segment 0 bases; nucleotides outside the gene matches: 2. Germline assignment: CDR1 SGHRS and CDR2 YFSETQ. The CDR3 is made up of 15 amino acids.

V and J are TRBV2 and TRBJ2-7, with D tentatively TRBD1 (6 bases). Trimming stripped 6 bases from V and 0 bases from J, with 9 bases between. Per germline, CDR1 SNHLY and CDR2 FYNNEI. This CDR3 has 13 residues. CDR3 DNA: TGTGCCAGCAGAGAGACAGGCTCCTACGAGCAGTACTTC. It translates to CASRETGSYEQYF. Complete variable domain (other parts from reference TRBV2 and TRBJ2-7): EPEVTQTPSHQVTQMGQEVILRCVPISNHLYFYWYRQILGQKVEFLVSFYNNEISEKSEIFDDQFSVERPDGSNFTLKIRSTKLEDSAMYFCASRETGSYEQYFGPGTRLTVT.

The genes are TRBV14 and TRBJ1-2; D uncertain. V dropped 2 bases and J dropped 8 bases, with 12 bases sitting between them. CDR3 length equals 13 residues. Germline assignment: CDR1 SGHDN and CDR2 FVKESK. In DNA form, the CDR3 reads TGTGCCAGCAGCCAATACAGATTGTGGGGCTACACCTTC. Encoded protein: CASSQYRLWGYTF.

For this clone: This sample also contains other DNA sequences that code for the same CDR3. The J gene is TRBJ1-2, the V gene TRBV12-3 or TRBV12-4; maybe TRBD1 (6 bases). The CDR3 sequence is 13 residues long. Trimming cost V 3 bases and J 2 bases, with 7 bases left between them. CDR3 in DNA: TGTGCCAGCAGTTTGCAGGGGAACTATGGCTACACCTTC. It yields the protein CASSLQGNYGYTF.

The rearrangement uses TRBV7-2 and TRBJ1-3; 10 nucleotides align to TRBD1. This CDR3 has 15 residues. Trimming at V came to 5 bases and at J to 3 bases, leaving 4 bases not matched to a gene. Germline V gene data show CDR1 as SGHTA and CDR2 as FQGNSA. CDR3 nucleotide sequence: TGTGCCAGCAGCGCGACAGGGGGCGATGGAAACACCATATATTTT. This encodes CASSATGGDGNTIYF.

CDR3: CASSFLLTDTQYF. The CDR3 DNA follows: TGTGCCAGCAGCTTCCTCCTCACAGATACGCAGTATTTT. The rearrangement links TRBV7-2 to TRBJ2-3; D unclear. Germline V lookup: CDR1 SGHTA, CDR2 FQGNSA. This CDR3 has 13 residues. The ends were cut back, 3 bases at V and 2 bases at J, with 6 bases in the middle.